The source of this TCR beta chain is a study of blood T cell repertoires in COVID-19. Study-level background: Samples taken during acute and convalescent COVID-19 were collected in the United States, Italy and Spain.

This CDR3 region has 14 residues. Per the germline V gene, CDR1 is LGHNA and CDR2 is YNFKEQ. V was clipped by 0 bases and J by 5 bases, with 10 bases between them. Original methodology: Scientists estimated how many nucleated cells there were by amplifying reference gene primers. Only in-frame clones appear in the TCRdb table, and some are missing; sequencing was by immunoSEQ multiplex PCR. The V and J calls and clone size come from that table; D and trimming were worked out from the DNA. Among around 45,000 clones, about nine tenths were seen once, and the ten largest hold 15% to 20%. Sequencing used peripheral blood. The receptor was isolated from a man in his sixties with active or convalescent COVID-19. The chain is built from TRBV4-2 and TRBJ2-5; a possible D gene is TRBD2 (5 bases). The CDR3 nucleotides read TGTGCCAGCAGCCAAGATCGGAGCGGTGAGACCCAGTACTTC. It codes for CASSQDRSGETQYF.